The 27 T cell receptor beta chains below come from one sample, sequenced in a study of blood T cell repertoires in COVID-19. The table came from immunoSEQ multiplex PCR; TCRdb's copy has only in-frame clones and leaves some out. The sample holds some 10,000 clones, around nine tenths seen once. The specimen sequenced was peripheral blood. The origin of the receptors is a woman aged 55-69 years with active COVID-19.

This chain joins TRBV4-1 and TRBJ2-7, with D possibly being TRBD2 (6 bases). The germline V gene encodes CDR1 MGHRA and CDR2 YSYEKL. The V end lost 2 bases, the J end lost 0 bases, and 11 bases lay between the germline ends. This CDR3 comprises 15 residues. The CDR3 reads CASSQPGGSSYEQYF. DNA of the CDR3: TGCGCCAGCAGCCAACCCGGAGGGAGCTCCTACGAGCAGTACTTC.

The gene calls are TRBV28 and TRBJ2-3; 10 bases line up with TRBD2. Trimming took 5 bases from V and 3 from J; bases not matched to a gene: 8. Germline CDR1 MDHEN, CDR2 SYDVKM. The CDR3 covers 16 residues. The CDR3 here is CASSPPGLAVTDTQYF. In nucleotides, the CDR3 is TGTGCCAGCAGTCCACCCGGACTAGCGGTAACAGATACGCAGTATTTT.

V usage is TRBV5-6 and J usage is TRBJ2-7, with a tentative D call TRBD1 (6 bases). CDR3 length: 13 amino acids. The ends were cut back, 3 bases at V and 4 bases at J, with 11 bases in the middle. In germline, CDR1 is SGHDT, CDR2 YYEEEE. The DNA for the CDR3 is TGTGCCAGCAGCTACCCGGGACATTACGAGCAGTACTTC. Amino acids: CASSYPGHYEQYF.

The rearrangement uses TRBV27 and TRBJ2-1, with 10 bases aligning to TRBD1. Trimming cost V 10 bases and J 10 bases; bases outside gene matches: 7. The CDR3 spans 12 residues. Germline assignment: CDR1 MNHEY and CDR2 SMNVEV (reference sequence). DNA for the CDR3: TGTGCCACTCGACAGGGGGCTTGGGAGCAGTTCTTC. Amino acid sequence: CATRQGAWEQFF.

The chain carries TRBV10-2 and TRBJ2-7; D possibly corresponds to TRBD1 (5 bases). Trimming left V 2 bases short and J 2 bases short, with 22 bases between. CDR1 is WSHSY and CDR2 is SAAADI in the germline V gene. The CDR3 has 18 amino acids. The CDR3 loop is CASSEGTGRLTQPYEQYV. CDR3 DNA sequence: TGCGCCAGCAGTGAGGGTACAGGCCGTTTGACTCAGCCCTACGAGCAGTACGTC.

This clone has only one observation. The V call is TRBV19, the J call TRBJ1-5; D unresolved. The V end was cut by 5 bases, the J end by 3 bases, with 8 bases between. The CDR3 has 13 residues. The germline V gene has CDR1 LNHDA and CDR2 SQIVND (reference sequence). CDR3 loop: CASSGGPNQPQHF. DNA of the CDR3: TGTGCCAGTAGTGGAGGACCCAATCAGCCCCAGCATTTT.

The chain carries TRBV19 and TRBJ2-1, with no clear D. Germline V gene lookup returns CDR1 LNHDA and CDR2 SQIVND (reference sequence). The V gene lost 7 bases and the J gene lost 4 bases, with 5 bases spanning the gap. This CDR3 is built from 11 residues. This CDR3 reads CASTLYNEQFF. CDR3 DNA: TGTGCCAGTACCTTGTACAATGAGCAGTTCTTC. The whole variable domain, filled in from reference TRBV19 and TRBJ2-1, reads DGGITQSPKYLFRKEGQNVTLSCEQNLNHDAMYWYRQDPGQGLRLIYYSQIVNDFQKGDIAEGYSVSREKKESFPLTVTSAQKNPTAFYLCASTLYNEQFFGPGTRLTVL.

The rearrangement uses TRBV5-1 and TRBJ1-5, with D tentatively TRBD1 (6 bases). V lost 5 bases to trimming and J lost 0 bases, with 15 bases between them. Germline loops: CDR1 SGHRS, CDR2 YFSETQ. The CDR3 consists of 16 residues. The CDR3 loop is CASSLGGGNSNQPQHF. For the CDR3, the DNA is TGCGCCAGCAGTCTAGGGGGGGGCAATAGCAATCAGCCCCAGCATTTT.

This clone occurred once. CDR3 DNA: TGCGCCAGCAGCTTGCCAGCCTCGGGTACTGAAGCTTTCTTT. Protein sequence: CASSLPASGTEAFF. The chain uses TRBV5-1 and TRBJ1-1, with no clear D. Trimming cost V 1 base and J 5 bases, with 12 bases left between them. CDR1 is SGHRS and CDR2 is YFSETQ in the germline V gene. The CDR3 totals 14 residues.

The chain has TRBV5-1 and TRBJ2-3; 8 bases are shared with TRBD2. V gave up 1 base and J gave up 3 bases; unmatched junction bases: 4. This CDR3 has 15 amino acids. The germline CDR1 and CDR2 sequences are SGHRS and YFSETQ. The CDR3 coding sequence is TGCGCCAGCAGCTTGTATTCGGGAGGGACAGATACGCAGTATTTT. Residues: CASSLYSGGTDTQYF.

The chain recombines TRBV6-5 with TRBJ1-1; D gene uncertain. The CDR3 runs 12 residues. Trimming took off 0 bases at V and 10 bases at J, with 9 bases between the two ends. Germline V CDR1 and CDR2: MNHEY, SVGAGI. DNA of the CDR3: TGTGCCAGCAGTTACTCCGGGTCAGTAGCTTTCTTT. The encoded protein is CASSYSGSVAFF.

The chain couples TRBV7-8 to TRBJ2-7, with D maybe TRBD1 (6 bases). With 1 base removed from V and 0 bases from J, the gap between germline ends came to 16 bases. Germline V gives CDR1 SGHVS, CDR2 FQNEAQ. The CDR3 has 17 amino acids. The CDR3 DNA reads TGTGCCAGCAGCTTAGGTAGGGACATCTTGAGCTCCTACGAGCAGTACGTC. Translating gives CASSLGRDILSSYEQYV.

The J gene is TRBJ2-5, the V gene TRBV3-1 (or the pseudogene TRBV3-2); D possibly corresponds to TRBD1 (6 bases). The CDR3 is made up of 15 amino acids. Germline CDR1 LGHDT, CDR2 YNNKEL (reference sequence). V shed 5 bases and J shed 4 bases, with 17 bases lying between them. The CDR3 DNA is TGTGCCAGCAGCATACCGACCAGGGGCGGAGAGACCCAGTACTTC. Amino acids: CASSIPTRGGETQYF.

CDR3 loop: CASSYSTGGGTDTQYF. The CDR3 DNA sequence: TGTGCCAGCAGTTACTCGACGGGGGGGGGCACAGATACGCAGTATTTT. The chain carries TRBV6-5 and TRBJ2-3, with 8 nucleotides matching TRBD2. The CDR3 loop spans 16 amino acids. Germline trimming cut 0 bases from V and 1 base from J; bases unmatched to any gene: 3. Per germline, CDR1 MNHEY and CDR2 SVGAGI.

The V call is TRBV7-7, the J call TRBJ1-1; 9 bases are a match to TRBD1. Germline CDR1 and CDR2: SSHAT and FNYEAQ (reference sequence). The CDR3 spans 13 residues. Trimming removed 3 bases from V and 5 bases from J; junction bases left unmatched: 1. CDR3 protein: CASSLGTGTEAFF. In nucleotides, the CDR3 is TGTGCCAGCAGCTTGGGGACAGGGACTGAAGCTTTCTTT.

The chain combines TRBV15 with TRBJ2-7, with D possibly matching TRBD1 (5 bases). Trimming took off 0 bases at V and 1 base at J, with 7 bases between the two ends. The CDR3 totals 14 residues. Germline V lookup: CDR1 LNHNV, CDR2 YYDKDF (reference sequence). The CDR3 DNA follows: TGTGCCACCAGCAGAGATCGACAGTCCTACGAGCAGTACTTC. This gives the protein CATSRDRQSYEQYF.

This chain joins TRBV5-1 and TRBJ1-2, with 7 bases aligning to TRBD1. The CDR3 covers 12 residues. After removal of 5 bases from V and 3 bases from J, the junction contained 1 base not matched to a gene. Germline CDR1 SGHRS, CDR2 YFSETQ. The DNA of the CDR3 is TGCGCCAGCAGGGGGACAGACTATGGCTACACCTTC. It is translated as CASRGTDYGYTF.

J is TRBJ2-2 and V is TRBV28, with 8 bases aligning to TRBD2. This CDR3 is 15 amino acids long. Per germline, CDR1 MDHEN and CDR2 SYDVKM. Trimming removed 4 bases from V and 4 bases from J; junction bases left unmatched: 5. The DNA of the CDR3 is TGTGCCAGCAGTTCGTCCGGGACTAGCACCGGGGAGCTGTTTTTT. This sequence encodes CASSSSGTSTGELFF.

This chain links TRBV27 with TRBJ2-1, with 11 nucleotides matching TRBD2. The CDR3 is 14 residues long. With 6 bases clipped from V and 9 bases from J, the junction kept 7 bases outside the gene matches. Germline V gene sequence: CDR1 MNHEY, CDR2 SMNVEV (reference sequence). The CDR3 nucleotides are TGTGCCAGCAGGCCTGGACTAGCGGGTCTTGAGCAGTTCTTC. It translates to CASRPGLAGLEQFF.

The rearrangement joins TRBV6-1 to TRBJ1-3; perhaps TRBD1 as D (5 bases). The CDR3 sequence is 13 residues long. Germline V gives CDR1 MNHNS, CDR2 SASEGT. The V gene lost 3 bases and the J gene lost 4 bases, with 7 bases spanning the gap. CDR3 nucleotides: TGTGCCAGCAGTGACGGGGGGGGAAACACCATATATTTT. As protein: CASSDGGGNTIYF.

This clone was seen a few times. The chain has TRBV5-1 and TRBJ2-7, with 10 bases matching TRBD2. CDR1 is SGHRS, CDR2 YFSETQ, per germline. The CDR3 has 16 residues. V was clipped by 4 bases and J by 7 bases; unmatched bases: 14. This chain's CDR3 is CASSPLPSGRAWEQYF. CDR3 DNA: TGCGCCAGCAGCCCACTTCCGAGCGGGAGGGCCTGGGAGCAGTACTTC.

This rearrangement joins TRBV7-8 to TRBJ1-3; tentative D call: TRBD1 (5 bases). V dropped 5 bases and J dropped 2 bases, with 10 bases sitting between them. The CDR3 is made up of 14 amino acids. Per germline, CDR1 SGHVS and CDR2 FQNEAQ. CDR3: CASSAQETGNTIYF. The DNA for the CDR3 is TGTGCCAGCAGCGCACAGGAAACTGGAAACACCATATATTTT.

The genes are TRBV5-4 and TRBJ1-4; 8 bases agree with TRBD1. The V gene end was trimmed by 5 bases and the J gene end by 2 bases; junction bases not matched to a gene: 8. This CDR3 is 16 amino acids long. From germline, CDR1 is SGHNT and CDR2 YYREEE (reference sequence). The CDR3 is CASRAGTGLTNEKLFF. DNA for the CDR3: TGTGCCAGCAGGGCCGGGACAGGTCTTACTAATGAAAAACTGTTTTTT.

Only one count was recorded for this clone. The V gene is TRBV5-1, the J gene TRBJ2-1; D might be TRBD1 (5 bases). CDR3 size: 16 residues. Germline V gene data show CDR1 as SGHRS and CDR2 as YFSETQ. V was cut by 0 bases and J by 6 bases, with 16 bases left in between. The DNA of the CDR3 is TGCGCCAGCAGCTTGGGGACAACTTCCCCCCCCAATGAGCAGTTCTTC. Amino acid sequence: CASSLGTTSPPNEQFF.

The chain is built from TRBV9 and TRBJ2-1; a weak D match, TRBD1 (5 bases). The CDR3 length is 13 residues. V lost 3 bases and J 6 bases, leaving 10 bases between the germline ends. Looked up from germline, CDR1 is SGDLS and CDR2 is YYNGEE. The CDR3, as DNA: TGTGCCAGCAGCGATGGACACTCCAATGAGCAGTTCTTC. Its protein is CASSDGHSNEQFF.

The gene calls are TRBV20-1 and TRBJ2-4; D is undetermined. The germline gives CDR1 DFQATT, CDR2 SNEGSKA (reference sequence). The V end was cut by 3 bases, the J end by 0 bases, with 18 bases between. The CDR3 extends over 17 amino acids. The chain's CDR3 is CSASKRNRVLAKNIQYF. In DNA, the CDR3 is TGCAGTGCTAGTAAGCGTAATCGGGTTCTAGCCAAAAACATTCAGTACTTC.

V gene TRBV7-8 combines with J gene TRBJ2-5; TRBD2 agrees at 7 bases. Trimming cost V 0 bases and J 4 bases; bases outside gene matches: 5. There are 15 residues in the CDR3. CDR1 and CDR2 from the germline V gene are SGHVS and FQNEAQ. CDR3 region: CASSLAGGGRETQYF. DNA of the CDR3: TGTGCCAGCAGCTTAGCGGGGGGGGGACGAGAGACCCAGTACTTC.